Listed below are T cell receptor beta chains from one sample, sequenced in a study of T cell changes during pregnancy in multiple sclerosis. Sequencing was performed with immunoSEQ multiplex PCR; in TCRdb, only in-frame clones are kept and a portion is missing. The data contain roughly 70,000 clones, approximately 92% of them seen just once; the ten biggest clones take up 2.5% to 3.5%. The sample consisted of peripheral blood, taken in the third trimester of pregnancy. The origin of the receptors is a female donor in good health, enrolled as a control in a pregnancy study. Each CDR3 is given with its conserved first and last residue. D genes are given only for firm matches. Only part of the rows carry a size: once, few, many, or a class if the clone is expanded.

. TRBD1 TRBJ2-6 14 TRBV7-3 TGTGCCAGCAGCCGACAGGGTGGGGCCAACGTCCTGACTTTC CASSRQGGANVLTF
. . TRBJ2-5 13 TRBV19 TGTGCCAGTAGTATTTTGGCATTTGGGACCCAGTACTTC CASSILAFGTQYF
. TRBD1 TRBJ2-7 16 TRBV27 TGTGCCAGCAGTTTGATGGGCGGGACAGGGGAGTACGAGCAGTACTTC CASSLMGGTGEYEQYF
. . TRBJ1-3 16 TRBV7-9 TGTGCCAGCAAAAACAGGGCCAGAGGTTCTGGAAACACCATATATTTT CASKNRARGSGNTIYF
. TRBD1 TRBJ2-7 15 TRBV6-6 TGTGCCAGTAGAACAAACCGGGACAGGGGGGACGAGCAGTACTTC CASRTNRDRGDEQYF
. TRBD2 TRBJ2-5 15 TRBV28 TGTGCTACTCAGGGACTATCCCTCATTCAAGAGACCCAGTACTTC CATQGLSLIQETQYF
once . TRBJ1-5 16 TRBV18 TGTGCCAGCTCCCTTCCCGGAGGGGGGGTTAATCAGCCCCAGCATTTT CASSLPGGGVNQPQHF
. . TRBJ1-1 18 TRBV10-3 TGTGCCATCAGTGAGTCGATGGGCGGACGGGGAAAGAACACTGAAGCTTTCTTT CAISESMGGRGKNTEAFF
. . TRBJ1-3 15 TRBV7-2 TGTGCCAGCAGCGGGGGGGGCAATTATGGAAACACCATATATTTT CASSGGGNYGNTIYF
. TRBD1 TRBJ2-5 15 TRBV5-1 TGCGCCAGCAGCTTGAGGACAGGGGGTGGAGAGACCCAGTACTTC CASSLRTGGGETQYF
. . TRBJ2-7 14 TRBV28 TGTGCCAGCGGGATACAGGGTTCCGGTCCCGAGCAGTACTTC CASGIQGSGPEQYF
once TRBD2 TRBJ2-6 19 TRBV7-6 TGTGCCAGCAGCTCAGGACTAGCGGGGGCCCCCGGAGGGGCCAACGTCCTGACTTTC CASSSGLAGAPGGANVLTF
. . TRBJ1-5 12 TRBV15 TGTGCCACGACTGGGGGGAATCAGCCCCAGCATTTT CATTGGNQPQHF
once TRBD2 TRBJ2-7 15 TRBV19 TGTGCCAGTAGTATTCACGGACTAGCGGGAGCTGTGCAGTACTTC CASSIHGLAGAVQYF
. . TRBJ1-1 13 TRBV6-5 TGTGCCAGCAGTTGGGACAAACGGGGTGAAGCTTTCTTT CASSWDKRGEAFF
. TRBD1 TRBJ1-6 15 TRBV5-1 TGCGCCAGCAGCCCTGGGACAGGGGGTAATTCACCCCTCCACTTT CASSPGTGGNSPLHF
. . TRBJ2-2 12 TRBV30 TGTGCCGCAGCAATGGGCCCCGGGGAGCTGTTTTTT CAAAMGPGELFF
. TRBD1 TRBJ1-5 14 TRBV2 TGTGCCAGCATGGACAGGGGAGGGAATCAGCCCCAGCATTTT CASMDRGGNQPQHF
. TRBD1 TRBJ2-1 14 TRBV30 TGTGCCTGGAGTCCATTGGACAGGGGCGATGAGCAGTTCTTC CAWSPLDRGDEQFF
. TRBD1 TRBJ1-2 14 TRBV27 TGTGCCAGCAGGTTCGTTCAGGGGGCGAGTGGCTACACCTTC CASRFVQGASGYTF
. TRBD2 TRBJ2-7 16 TRBV18 TGTGCCAGCTCACCTAGCCGGCTAGCGGGAGTCTACGAGCAGTACTTC CASSPSRLAGVYEQYF
. TRBD1 TRBJ2-3 17 TRBV7-9 TGTGCCAGCAGCTTGCCCATTAAAACAGGGGGCGTAGATACGCAGTATTTT CASSLPIKTGGVDTQYF
. TRBD1 TRBJ1-2 12 TRBV10-3 TGTGCCATCAGCGGGACAGGGGATGGCTACACCTTC CAISGTGDGYTF
. . TRBJ2-5 16 TRBV6-6 TGTGCCAGCAGTTACGACCGGGACTCCGAGGGGGAGACCCAGTACTTC CASSYDRDSEGETQYF
. . TRBJ1-1 14 TRBV4-1 TGCGCCAGCAGCCAAGATGGGGTCCAAAGGGGAGCTTTCTTT CASSQDGVQRGAFF
. . TRBJ1-3 14 TRBV29-1 TGCAGCGTTGATGACAGCCCCTCTGGAAACACCATATATTTT CSVDDSPSGNTIYF
once TRBD2 TRBJ2-3 16 TRBV7-6 TGTGCCAGCAGCTCCTCCGGGGGGGGCCGGGCAGATACGCAGTATTTT CASSSSGGGRADTQYF
. TRBD1 TRBJ1-2 13 TRBV5-1 TGCGCCAGCAGCTTGGGACAGGGCGATGGCTACACCTTC CASSLGQGDGYTF
. . TRBJ2-5 13 TRBV14 TGTGCCAGCAGCCCCAGGGTGCGGGAGACCCAGTACTTC CASSPRVRETQYF
. . TRBJ1-2 16 TRBV9 TGTGCCAGCAGCTCCCCCGACAGCACCCCGGACTATGGCTACACCTTC CASSSPDSTPDYGYTF
. . TRBJ1-5 16 TRBV27 TGTGCCAGCAGTCCTCGTCCCCAGACACTTCGCCAGCCCCAGCATTTT CASSPRPQTLRQPQHF
. . TRBJ1-6 15 TRBV6-6 TGTGCCAGCAGTTACCCTACCTCTTTACTCTCACCCCTCCACTTT CASSYPTSLLSPLHF
. . TRBJ2-1 15 TRBV4-2 TGTGCCAGCAGCCAAGACGCTAGCTCCTACAATGAGCAGTTCTTC CASSQDASSYNEQFF
. TRBD1 TRBJ1-5 15 TRBV28 TGTGCCAGCAGTTTGGGACAGTATAGCAATCAGCCCCAGCATTTT CASSLGQYSNQPQHF
. TRBD2 TRBJ2-7 14 TRBV5-4 TGTGCCAGCAGCTTAAGCGGGGGGGCGAGGGAGCAGTACTTC CASSLSGGAREQYF
. TRBD2 TRBJ2-7 17 TRBV10-3 TGTGCCATCAGTGAGTCAGTCCCGGGACTAGAAGGGTACGAGCAGTACTTC CAISESVPGLEGYEQYF
. . TRBJ1-1 13 TRBV27 TGTGCCAGCAGACACAGGCCGAACACTGAAGCTTTCTTT CASRHRPNTEAFF
. . TRBJ1-3 14 TRBV4-1 TGCGCCAGCAGCCATGACAGCTCTGGAAACACCATATATTTT CASSHDSSGNTIYF
. . TRBJ2-2 14 TRBV6-6 TGTGCCAGCAGACTACGATCGGGCACCGGGGAGCTGTTTTTT CASRLRSGTGELFF
. . TRBJ2-7 13 TRBV9 TGTGCCAGCAGCGAGGGGGAGGGCTACGAGCAGTACTTC CASSEGEGYEQYF
. TRBD2 TRBJ2-1 11 TRBV20-1 TGCAGTGCAACAACGGGGGGTGAGCAGTTCTTC CSATTGGEQFF
. . TRBJ2-7 13 TRBV6-1 TGTGCCAGCAGTGAAACGGGGATCCACGAGCAGTACTTC CASSETGIHEQYF
. . TRBJ1-5 16 TRBV2 TGTGCCAGCAGTGCCAGGCCTCTGAGGGGCAATCAGCCCCAGCATTTT CASSARPLRGNQPQHF
medium-sized . TRBJ2-7 14 TRBV15 TGTGCCACCAGCAGAGAGCTCGGGGGACACGAGCAGTACTTC CATSRELGGHEQYF
. TRBD1 TRBJ1-1 17 TRBV28 TGTGCCAGCATTACACCGGGACAGGGCACAATGAACACTGAAGCTTTCTTT CASITPGQGTMNTEAFF
. . TRBJ2-2 13 TRBV6-4 TGTGCCAGCAGCCCGGGAAACACCGGGGAGCTGTTTTTT CASSPGNTGELFF
once . TRBJ2-7 12 TRBV2 TGTGCCAGCAGGAGGGAGAGGAACGAGCAGTACTTC CASRRERNEQYF
. . TRBJ2-7 14 TRBV29-1 TGCAGCGTTGTTCTTCTTGGGCGGGTCTACGAGCAGTACTTC CSVVLLGRVYEQYF
. TRBD1 TRBJ1-2 14 TRBV6-4 TGTGCCAGCAGTGACGGGACAGGGCTCGAGGGCTACACCTTC CASSDGTGLEGYTF